These T cell receptor beta chains were read from a single sample in a study of ipilimumab plus nivolumab after autologous stem cell transplantation. Sequencing used immunoSEQ multiplex PCR; TCRdb keeps in-frame clones, though not all of them. This sample yields tens of thousands of clones, of which 70% to 90% are seen a single time; approximately 5.2% belongs to the top ten. The sequencing here drew on PBMCs, taken in a trial of ipilimumab plus nivolumab as post-transplant consolidation. The receptors were sampled from a male donor with diffuse large B-cell lymphoma. The CDR3 runs from the conserved cysteine through the conserved F or W. D genes are given only for firm matches. Not all rows give a size; the values are once, few, many and, for expanded clones, a class.

size,D,length,J,V,DNA,CDR3
-,-,13,TRBJ1-1,TRBV5-1,TGCGCCAGCAGCAGGCAGGGGAACACTGAAGCTTTCTTT,CASSRQGNTEAFF
few,-,16,TRBJ2-3,TRBV7-9,TGTGCCAGCAGCGCACCGGGCGGGTTATTGACAGATACGCAGTATTTT,CASSAPGGLLTDTQYF
-,TRBD2,14,TRBJ2-3,TRBV6-5,TGTGCCAGCACCTCTGGGGGGGAAGAGGATACGCAGTATTTT,CASTSGGEEDTQYF
-,-,15,TRBJ1-5,TRBV19,TGTGCCAGTAGTGACTCCCCGTATAGCAATCAGCCCCAGCATTTT,CASSDSPYSNQPQHF
-,-,13,TRBJ1-2,TRBV6-1,TGTGCCAGCAGGGGTTGGAGGAACTATGGCTACACCTTC,CASRGWRNYGYTF
-,TRBD1,14,TRBJ1-4,TRBV2,TGTGCCAGCAGTCGGGGACAGGAGGGTGAAAAACTGTTTTTT,CASSRGQEGEKLFF
once,TRBD2,14,TRBJ2-7,TRBV9,TGTGCCAGCAGCGTAGAGCCGGGGGGGGACGAGCAGTACTTC,CASSVEPGGDEQYF
-,-,13,TRBJ1-1,TRBV7-2,TGTGCCAGCAGCGCAAGTCTCATGGGGATAGCTTTCTTT,CASSASLMGIAFF
-,TRBD1,13,TRBJ1-1,TRBV11-3,TGTGCCAGCAGCCGGGGACAGGGAAGCGAAGCTTTCTTT,CASSRGQGSEAFF
-,-,14,TRBJ2-7,TRBV7-2,TGTGCCAGCACCCTGTGGGCGGCTACTGGCGAGCAGTACTTC,CASTLWAATGEQYF
-,TRBD1,15,TRBJ1-1,TRBV18,TGTGCCAGCTCACCTGGACAGGGGGGGTGGGCTGAAGCTTTCTTT,CASSPGQGGWAEAFF
once,TRBD1,15,TRBJ2-7,TRBV11-2,TGTGCCAGCAGCTTGTTTTCAGGGGGCTCCTACGAGCAGTACTTC,CASSLFSGGSYEQYF
-,-,15,TRBJ2-3,TRBV4-1,TGCGCCAGCAGCCAAGACGGGGTTAGCACAGATACGCAGTATTTT,CASSQDGVSTDTQYF
-,-,11,TRBJ1-2,TRBV20-1,TGCAGTGCTAGAGGGACCTATGGCTACACCTTC,CSARGTYGYTF
-,-,14,TRBJ2-7,TRBV7-9,TGTGCCAGCAGCCCTAACCGGGACCTCTACGAGCAGTACTTC,CASSPNRDLYEQYF
-,-,12,TRBJ1-2,TRBV5-4,TGTGCCAGCAGCGAGGACAGCTATGGCTACACCTTC,CASSEDSYGYTF
few,-,14,TRBJ1-6,TRBV7-9,TGTGCCAGCAGCTCAGGGGATATAAGTTCACCCCTCCACTTT,CASSSGDISSPLHF
-,-,16,TRBJ2-4,TRBV18,TGTGCCAGCTCACCACCTTCATCCCTAGCCAAAAACATTCAGTACTTC,CASSPPSSLAKNIQYF
-,TRBD2,14,TRBJ2-5,TRBV19,TGTGCCAGTAGGACCGGGACTAGCGGAGAGACCCAGTACTTC,CASRTGTSGETQYF
-,TRBD1,15,TRBJ2-1,TRBV7-6,TGTGCCAGCAGTCAACCGGGACAGGGGGGCAATGAGCAGTTCTTC,CASSQPGQGGNEQFF
-,TRBD1,14,TRBJ2-7,TRBV25-1,TGTGCCAGCAGTGAATCGGGACAGGGGAACGAGCAGTACTTC,CASSESGQGNEQYF
-,-,14,TRBJ2-7,TRBV4-2,TGTGCCAGCAGCCAAGTAGGGGGAGAAAACGAGCAGTACTTC,CASSQVGGENEQYF
-,TRBD2,18,TRBJ2-5,TRBV18,TGTGCCAGCTCACTAGGACTAGCGGTCTTTAGAGAGCAAGAGACCCAGTACTTC,CASSLGLAVFREQETQYF
-,TRBD1,17,TRBJ2-5,TRBV19,TGTGCCAGTAGCAGGAACAGGGGGAATATTTTGGGAGAGACCCAGTACTTC,CASSRNRGNILGETQYF
once,-,17,TRBJ2-3,TRBV6-1,TGTGCCAGCAGTGTGCGTGGTATATTCAGGGTTGTAGATACGCAGTATTTT,CASSVRGIFRVVDTQYF
-,TRBD1,14,TRBJ2-7,TRBV18,TGTGCCAGCTCACCAGGGACAGGGCTCCACGAGCAGTACTTC,CASSPGTGLHEQYF
-,-,14,TRBJ2-2,TRBV19,TGTGCCAGTAGTATAGGACAGCTTGCTGGGGAGCTGTTTTTT,CASSIGQLAGELFF
-,-,16,TRBJ2-2,TRBV11-2,TGTGCCAGCAGCTCGGGGGGCGTATGGAACACCGGGGAGCTGTTTTTT,CASSSGGVWNTGELFF
once,-,11,TRBJ2-5,TRBV5-6,TGTGCCAGCAGCTTGGAAGAGACCCAGTACTTC,CASSLEETQYF
-,-,15,TRBJ2-3,TRBV5-6,TGTGCCAGCAGCTTGGGCGGGGGCCCAACAGATACGCAGTATTTT,CASSLGGGPTDTQYF
-,-,18,TRBJ2-1,TRBV5-1,TGCGCCAGCAGCTTGGTTTCGGCAGGGGTCTACTCCTACAATGAGCAGTTCTTC,CASSLVSAGVYSYNEQFF
-,TRBD2,19,TRBJ2-4,TRBV5-6,TGTGCCAGCAGCTTTTGGTACAGCGGGGGCCCCCCTTACAAAAACATTCAGTACTTC,CASSFWYSGGPPYKNIQYF
-,-,13,TRBJ1-2,TRBV6-5,TGTGCCAGCACCCCCGCCGGTAACTATGGCTACACCTTC,CASTPAGNYGYTF
-,-,14,TRBJ2-3,TRBV7-8,TGTGCCAGCAGCTTAGTTAATGCGGCGGATACGCAGTATTTT,CASSLVNAADTQYF
medium-sized,-,14,TRBJ1-1,TRBV6-5,TGTGCCAGCAGCCGTCGTCTTTTTTTGACTGAAGCTTTCTTT,CASSRRLFLTEAFF
-,-,15,TRBJ1-2,TRBV4-3,TGCGCCAGCAGCCCTGACCCGGGGACGACAGGAGGCTACACCTTC,CASSPDPGTTGGYTF
-,TRBD1,14,TRBJ2-7,TRBV6-6,TGTGCCAGCAGAACGGGACAGGGAGCGCGCGAGCAGTACTTC,CASRTGQGAREQYF
-,TRBD2,15,TRBJ2-3,TRBV5-1,TGCGCCAGCAGCCAACCGCGGGGGGCCACAGATACGCAGTATTTT,CASSQPRGATDTQYF
-,TRBD2,17,TRBJ2-2,TRBV7-2,TGTGCCAGCAGCCTTACTCGGACTAGCGGGGGAACCGGGGAGCTGTTTTTT,CASSLTRTSGGTGELFF
once,TRBD1,15,TRBJ1-5,TRBV19,TGTGCCAGTAGTCGGGACAGGGATCCCGGTCAGCCCCAGCATTTT,CASSRDRDPGQPQHF
once,-,14,TRBJ1-6,TRBV27,TGTGCCAGCAGCTGGGAGGGGAATAATTCACCCCTTCACTTT,CASSWEGNNSPLHF
few,TRBD1,15,TRBJ1-2,TRBV18,TGTGCCAGCTCATCTGGACAGGGTGGTAGCTATGGCTACACCTTC,CASSSGQGGSYGYTF
-,TRBD2,15,TRBJ2-5,TRBV4-1,TGCGCCAGCAGCTCCGAGCGGGGGGCCGCCGAGACCCAGTACTTC,CASSSERGAAETQYF
-,-,18,TRBJ2-7,TRBV27,TGTGCCAGCAGTTTAACAGGGTTTAATATCGGGTCGGTCTACGAGCAGTACTTC,CASSLTGFNIGSVYEQYF
-,TRBD1,15,TRBJ1-2,TRBV18,TGTGCCAGCTCACAATCCCCGGGGACAGAGAATGGCTACACCTTC,CASSQSPGTENGYTF